This TCR beta chain was sequenced for a study of blood T cell repertoires in COVID-19. Study-level background: PBMCs, B-cell-depleted T cells, or T cells were the source of the cDNA or gDNA that made up the material.

Deletions cut 5 bases from V and 6 bases from J, with 21 bases between. Per the germline V gene, CDR1 is MGHRA and CDR2 is YSYEKL. This CDR3 contains 16 residues. In the authors' workflow: By means of reference gene primer amplification, nucleated cell counts were estimated. The table came from immunoSEQ multiplex PCR; TCRdb's copy has only in-frame clones and leaves some out. V and J calls and clone size are copied from that table; D and trimming were computed from the DNA. In the table there are 140,000 or so clones, roughly 84% of which are singletons. The material sequenced was peripheral blood. The receptor's source is a human donor with acute or convalescent COVID-19. The donor label of this sample is uncertain. This chain links TRBV4-1 with TRBJ2-3; tentatively, D is TRBD2 (6 bases). The CDR3 sequence is CASSSGGSPSRDTQYF. DNA for the CDR3: TGCGCCAGCAGCTCCGGAGGGAGCCCTTCCAGGGATACGCAGTATTTT.